This T cell receptor beta chain was identified in a study of cytotoxic CD8 clonotypes in ibrutinib-treated CLL. Study-wide context: Response samples were taken after a median roughly 13 months of treatment, range 6 to 36. Average yields of 255,043 productive templates and 94,082 productive rearrangements characterized the samples. Study results and caveats: Sustained-remission and progressing patients diverged in sampling times.

In regard to this clone: Its specificity is not known.

V lost 2 bases and J 1 base, leaving 12 bases between the germline ends. This CDR3 is built from 16 residues. Germline V lookup: CDR1 MDHEN, CDR2 SYDVKM. Deep sequencing aimed at 1 in 200,000 to 1 in 1 million T cells' resolution. Data came from immunoSEQ multiplex PCR; TCRdb stores just in-frame clones and leaves some out. The repertoire holds about 310,000 clones, with around four fifths as singletons. The receptor comes from a human donor with chronic lymphocytic leukemia. V is TRBV28 and J is TRBJ1-5; maybe TRBD1 (5 bases). Sequencing used PBMCs, obtained before ibrutinib treatment. The CDR3 nucleotides are TGTGCCAGCAGTTTAGTCTGGGGCGGGAGCAATCAGCCCCAGCATTTT. Translated: CASSLVWGGSNQPQHF.